Following are 28 T cell receptor beta chains from one sample sequenced in a study of T cell repertoires in cytomegalovirus infection. MiXCR, applied by TCRdb to the reads, yields one record per CDR3 protein. The sample carries roughly 80,000 distinct CDR3 sequences, under 30% recorded once. No antigen is known for these receptors. The specimen comprised CD8+ T cells from cultured PBMCs, sampled from culture after CMV antigen stimulation. These receptors were obtained from a human donor in good health (CMV status not recorded). Some clones in this sample may be carry-over from other donors' samples.

The chain has TRBV6-6 and TRBJ2-7, with a tentative D call TRBD1 (6 bases). In germline, CDR1 is MNHNY, CDR2 SVGAGI (reference sequence). Trimming shortened V by 5 bases and J by 2 bases, and 16 bases separated the two germline ends. The CDR3 is made up of 15 amino acids. CDR3 sequence reads: CASSDLGGHTYEQYF. CDR3 nucleotide sequence: TGTGCCAGCAGTGATCTTGGGGGACATACCTACGAGCAGTACTTC.

The V gene is TRBV19, the J gene TRBJ1-1, with D uncertain. Between the trimmed V and J ends, which lost 9 bases and 1 base, there was a span of 3 bases. The germline CDR1 and CDR2 sequences are LNHDA and SQIVND (reference sequence). The CDR3 spans 10 residues. The CDR3 DNA is TGTGCCAGCGCGAACACTGAAGCTTTCTTT. This translates into CASANTEAFF.

The chain joins TRBV12-3 or TRBV12-4 to TRBJ2-3; possibly TRBD1 for D (6 bases). V lost 11 bases and J lost 6, with 18 bases in between. This CDR3 contains 13 residues. CDR3: CAGTTGPLDTQYF. The CDR3 coding sequence is TGTGCCGGAACGACAGGTCCCTTGGATACGCAGTATTTT.

This clonotype was detected only a few times. The chain joins TRBV6-2 or TRBV6-3 to TRBJ1-2, with D unresolved. V dropped 0 bases and J dropped 4 bases, with 12 bases sitting between them. Germline-derived CDR1 and CDR2 are MNHEY and SVGEGT. The CDR3 is 15 amino acids. The CDR3 sequence is CASSYSGSMAYGYTF. The CDR3 DNA reads TGTGCCAGCAGTTACTCTGGGAGCATGGCCTATGGCTACACCTTC.

This clonotype was seen just once. This chain joins TRBV19 and TRBJ1-1; perhaps TRBD1 as D (5 bases). Germline loops: CDR1 LNHDA, CDR2 SQIVND (reference sequence). Between the trimmed V and J ends, which lost 9 bases and 3 bases, there was a span of 20 bases. This CDR3 is 15 amino acids long. Here the CDR3 reads CASRPYPREDTEAFF. The CDR3 region has the DNA TGTGCCAGCCGTCCTTACCCCAGGGAGGACACTGAAGCTTTCTTT.

This clonotype has a handful of counts. This chain uses TRBV20-1 with TRBJ2-2, with D maybe TRBD1 (6 bases). CDR3 size: 16 residues. Trimming pared 3 bases from V and 2 bases from J, leaving 16 bases between. The germline gives CDR1 DFQATT, CDR2 SNEGSKA (reference sequence). The CDR3 spells CSARPGTPVNTGELFF. The CDR3 coding sequence is TGCAGTGCTAGGCCCGGGACACCCGTTAACACCGGGGAGCTGTTTTTT.

This clonotype was counted between two and nine times. The V call is TRBV6-2 or TRBV6-3, the J call TRBJ1-5, with 10 bases lining up with TRBD1. V gave up 6 bases and J gave up 6 bases; unmatched junction bases: 11. Germline V gives CDR1 MNHEY, CDR2 SVGEGT. This CDR3 region has 16 residues. The CDR3 loop reads CASRDTGTGVGQPQHF. The CDR3, as DNA: TGTGCCAGCAGGGATACCGGGACAGGGGTAGGTCAGCCCCAGCATTTT.

This clonotype is deemed medium-sized. The CDR3 loop is CAIRDMNTEAFF. The CDR3 region has the DNA TGTGCCATCCGAGACATGAACACTGAAGCTTTCTTT. The V call is TRBV10-3, the J call TRBJ1-1; D unresolved. The CDR3 is made up of 12 amino acids. V lost 8 bases to trimming and J lost 0 bases, with 7 bases between them. Per the germline V gene, CDR1 is ENHRY and CDR2 is SYGVKD.

This clonotype was counted between two and nine times. One end of the junction varies from germline; a read error may be responsible. The V call is TRBV7-6, the J call TRBJ2-2; D not certain. The germline CDR1 and CDR2 sequences are SGHVS and FNYEAQ. CDR3 length: 18 amino acids. CDR3 protein: CASSLGGLTSLATGELFF. The CDR3 bases are TGTGCTAGCAGCTTAGGTGGCCTAACTTCCCTCGCCACCGGGGAGCTGTTTTTT.

This clonotype was observed at least ten times. The V gene is TRBV12-3 or TRBV12-4, the J gene TRBJ2-1, with 7 bases identical to TRBD1. Trimming took 3 bases from V and 7 from J; bases not matched to a gene: 6. The CDR3 has 14 residues. In DNA form, the CDR3 reads TGTGCCAGCAGTTTTGAGGGGGCAGGGAATGAGCAGTTCTTC. Translation gives CASSFEGAGNEQFF.

About this clonotype: Given the absence of the conserved phenylalanine or tryptophan at the CDR3 end, a read error is likely. The DNA is left out, because the CDR3 cannot be placed on it with certainty; the CDR3 is given as TCRdb lists it. V gene TRBV2 combines with J gene TRBJ2-3. Germline V gene lookup returns CDR1 SNHLY and CDR2 FYNNEI. Both ends counted, the CDR3 spans 8 residues. The CDR3 region is CASSESYL.

The V and J genes are TRBV7-8 and TRBJ1-5, with D uncertain. V dropped 4 bases and J dropped 5 bases, with 6 bases sitting between them. The CDR3 is made up of 12 amino acids. Germline assignment: CDR1 SGHVS and CDR2 FQNEAQ. This chain's CDR3 is CASSSRDQPQHF. The CDR3, as DNA: TGTGCCAGCAGCTCGAGGGATCAGCCCCAGCATTTT.

V gene TRBV6-6 combines with J gene TRBJ1-6; 8 bases are a match to TRBD1. The ends lost 0 bases at V and 7 bases at J; junction bases unmatched: 5. Germline CDR1 is MNHNY and CDR2 is SVGAGI (reference sequence). This CDR3 comprises 16 residues. As DNA, the CDR3 is TGTGCCAGCAGTTACTCGAACAGGGGGGGAAATTCACCCCTCCACTTT. Its protein is CASSYSNRGGNSPLHF.

In its sample, this clonotype was seen many times. The chain uses TRBV6-2 or TRBV6-3 and TRBJ1-5, with no clear D. V lost 6 bases and J lost 1, with 10 bases in between. Germline V gene data show CDR1 as MNHEY and CDR2 as SVGEGT. This CDR3 region has 14 residues. The CDR3 region is CASSPRGSNQPQHF. The CDR3 DNA follows: TGTGCCAGCAGCCCACGGGGAAGCAATCAGCCCCAGCATTTT.

The chain has TRBV20-1 and TRBJ1-2; D is unclear. Trimming removed 3 bases from V and 8 bases from J, with 16 bases in between. The CDR3 sequence is 13 residues long. CDR1 is DFQATT, CDR2 SNEGSKA, per germline (reference sequence). The CDR3 DNA is TGCAGTGCTAGGAAAGGCACCGGGGTAGGCTACACCTTC. Translating it yields CSARKGTGVGYTF.

This chain connects TRBV2 to TRBJ2-3; D remains unclear. This CDR3 is 15 amino acids long. Germline V lookup: CDR1 SNHLY, CDR2 FYNNEI. With 6 bases removed from V and 0 bases from J, the gap between germline ends came to 13 bases. This chain's CDR3 is CASSSIIGSTDTQYF. As DNA, the CDR3 is TGTGCCAGCAGCTCGATTATTGGGAGCACAGATACGCAGTATTTT. The full variable domain, completed using reference TRBV2 and TRBJ2-3, is EPEVTQTPSHQVTQMGQEVILRCVPISNHLYFYWYRQILGQKVEFLVSFYNNEISEKSEIFDDQFSVERPDGSNFTLKIRSTKLEDSAMYFCASSSIIGSTDTQYFGPGTRLTVL.

The sample holds many counts of this clonotype. This chain connects TRBV7-6 to TRBJ1-1, with 7 bases identical to TRBD1. The CDR3 runs to 15 residues. The germline V gene has CDR1 SGHVS and CDR2 FNYEAQ. V dropped 5 bases and J dropped 1; count of bases not matched to a gene: 7. In nucleotides, the CDR3 is TGTGCCAGCAGCCGAAGACAGGGAAAGAACACTGAAGCTTTCTTT. This translates into CASSRRQGKNTEAFF.

J is TRBJ2-1 and V is TRBV11-2, with D perhaps matching TRBD2 (7 bases). V was trimmed by 1 base and J by 7 bases, leaving 20 bases between them. The CDR3 has 17 residues. Looked up from germline, CDR1 is SGHAT and CDR2 is FQNNGV. The CDR3 bases are TGTGCCAGCAGCTTAGCCCTTCGGGGGGCGCGGATGAATGAGCAGTTCTTC. It codes for CASSLALRGARMNEQFF.

In its sample, this clonotype was seen a few times. J is TRBJ1-1 and V is TRBV19; maybe TRBD1 (6 bases). Trimming stripped 4 bases from V and 3 bases from J, with 12 bases between. CDR3 size: 14 residues. Germline V gene data show CDR1 as LNHDA and CDR2 as SQIVND (reference sequence). CDR3 nucleotides: TGTGCCAGTAGTACTCAGGGGCGTGACACTGAAGCTTTCTTT. This encodes CASSTQGRDTEAFF.

CDR3 in amino acids: CASSLYEPYKKNTEAFF. The CDR3 DNA follows: TGTGCCAGCAGCTTATATGAACCCTATAAAAAGAACACTGAAGCTTTCTTT. This chain links TRBV11-1 with TRBJ1-1; D is unresolved. This CDR3 comprises 17 residues. Germline V gene lookup returns CDR1 SGHAT and CDR2 FQDESV (reference sequence). The V end lost 2 bases, the J end lost 1 base, and 17 bases lay between the germline ends.

This clonotype has just a few counts. The V and J genes are TRBV7-9 and TRBJ1-1, with 12 bases matching TRBD1. After removal of 4 bases from V and 10 bases from J, the junction contained 13 bases not matched to a gene. CDR3 length equals 16 residues. Germline V lookup: CDR1 SEHNR, CDR2 FQNEAQ (reference sequence). CDR3 region: CASSSTVMGQGARAFF. CDR3 coding DNA: TGTGCCAGCAGCTCCACTGTGATGGGACAGGGGGCGCGAGCTTTCTTT.

This chain uses TRBV5-6 with TRBJ2-3; 8 bases agree with TRBD2. The CDR3 loop spans 16 amino acids. The V gene end was trimmed by 6 bases and the J gene end by 1 base; junction bases not matched to a gene: 10. Germline assignment: CDR1 SGHDT and CDR2 YYEEEE. The CDR3 protein is CASIRGGEWGTDTQYF. CDR3 coding DNA: TGTGCCAGCATCCGGGGGGGCGAATGGGGCACAGATACGCAGTATTTT.

This clonotype was picked up many times. V usage is TRBV7-6 and J usage is TRBJ1-1; D uncertain. Trimming pared 1 base from V and 0 bases from J, leaving 12 bases between. This CDR3 region has 16 residues. The germline CDR1 and CDR2 sequences are SGHVS and FNYEAQ. The CDR3 DNA reads TGTGCCAGCAGCTTAGATCTACATAGCATGAACACTGAAGCTTTCTTT. Its translation: CASSLDLHSMNTEAFF.

This clonotype was seen a few times. The rearrangement joins TRBV27 to TRBJ1-1; the match to TRBD1 covers 7 bases. Germline lookup yields CDR1 MNHEY and CDR2 SMNVEV (reference sequence). V was pared by 2 bases and J by 0 bases, with 9 bases of the junction left unmatched. There are 17 residues in the CDR3. The chain's CDR3 is CASSLVSLQGVNTEAFF. CDR3 sequence (DNA): TGTGCCAGCAGTTTAGTCTCCCTGCAGGGGGTGAACACTGAAGCTTTCTTT.

Many counts were recorded for this clonotype. The chain links TRBV6-1 to TRBJ1-6, with 7 bases aligning to TRBD1. Per the germline V gene, CDR1 is MNHNS and CDR2 is SASEGT. The CDR3 has 15 residues. The V gene end was trimmed by 8 bases and the J gene end by 7 bases; junction bases not matched to a gene: 11. The CDR3 DNA reads TGTGCCAGCGCCCCGCCGACAGGGTGGAATTCACCCCTCCACTTT. Translation: CASAPPTGWNSPLHF.

This clonotype is a singleton in its sample. Possible read error: a much larger clone is one base away. This chain links TRBV7-8 with TRBJ2-3; the match to TRBD2 covers 12 bases. Trimming took 5 bases from V and 5 from J; bases not matched to a gene: 5. The CDR3 covers 15 residues. The germline V gene has CDR1 SGHVS and CDR2 FQNEAQ. The DNA of the CDR3 is TGTGCCAGCAGCCTGACTAGCGGGAGAATAGATACGCAGTATTTT. This encodes CASSLTSGRIDTQYF.

This clonotype occurred a few times. V usage is TRBV2 and J usage is TRBJ1-1; TRBD1 matches at 8 bases. The CDR3 contains 14 residues. Trimming removed 6 bases from V and 4 bases from J; junction bases left unmatched: 7. CDR1 is SNHLY, CDR2 FYNNEI, per germline. CDR3 sequence (DNA): TGTGCCAGCAGGGGACAGGCCGGAATCACTGAAGCTTTCTTT. Its translation: CASRGQAGITEAFF. The variable domain in full, with the rest retrieved from reference TRBV2 and TRBJ1-1, is EPEVTQTPSHQVTQMGQEVILRCVPISNHLYFYWYRQILGQKVEFLVSFYNNEISEKSEIFDDQFSVERPDGSNFTLKIRSTKLEDSAMYFCASRGQAGITEAFFGQGTRLTVV.

This clonotype showed up many times. The CDR3 bases are TGTGCCAGCAGCTTCCTAGCAGTATCCGGCAATGAGCAGTTCTTC. Amino acids: CASSFLAVSGNEQFF. The chain recombines TRBV5-4 with TRBJ2-1; a possible D gene is TRBD2 (5 bases). The CDR3 is 15 amino acids. V lost 2 bases, J lost 6 bases, and 15 bases lay in between. The germline V gene has CDR1 SGHNT and CDR2 YYREEE (reference sequence). Full variable domain (rest looked up from reference TRBV5-4 and TRBJ2-1): ETGVTQSPTHLIKTRGQQVTLRCSSQSGHNTVSWYQQALGQGPQFIFQYYREEENGRGNFPPRFSGLQFPNYSSELNVNALELDDSALYLCASSFLAVSGNEQFFGPGTRLTVL.